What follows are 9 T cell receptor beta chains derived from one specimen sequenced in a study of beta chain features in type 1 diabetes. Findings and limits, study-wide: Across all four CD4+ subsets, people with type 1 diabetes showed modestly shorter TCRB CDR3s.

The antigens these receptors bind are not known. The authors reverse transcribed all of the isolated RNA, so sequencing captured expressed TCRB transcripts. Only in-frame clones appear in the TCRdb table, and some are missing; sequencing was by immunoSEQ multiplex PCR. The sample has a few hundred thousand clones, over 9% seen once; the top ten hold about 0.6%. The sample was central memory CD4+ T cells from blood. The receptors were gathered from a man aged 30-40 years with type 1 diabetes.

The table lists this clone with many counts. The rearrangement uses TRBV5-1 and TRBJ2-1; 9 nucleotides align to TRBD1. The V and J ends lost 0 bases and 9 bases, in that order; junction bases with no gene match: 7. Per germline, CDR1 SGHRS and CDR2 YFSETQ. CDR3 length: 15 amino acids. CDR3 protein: CASSLGDRVSGEQFF. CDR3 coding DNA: TGCGCCAGCAGCTTGGGGGACAGGGTTTCTGGTGAGCAGTTCTTC.

The CDR3 nucleotides are TGTGCCAGCCGATATCTGAACACTGAAGCTTTCTTT. As protein: CASRYLNTEAFF. The rearrangement uses TRBV6-1 and TRBJ1-1; no clear D gene. Trimming removed 8 bases from V and 0 bases from J, with 7 bases in between. The CDR3 has 12 residues. Germline values: CDR1 MNHNS, CDR2 SASEGT.

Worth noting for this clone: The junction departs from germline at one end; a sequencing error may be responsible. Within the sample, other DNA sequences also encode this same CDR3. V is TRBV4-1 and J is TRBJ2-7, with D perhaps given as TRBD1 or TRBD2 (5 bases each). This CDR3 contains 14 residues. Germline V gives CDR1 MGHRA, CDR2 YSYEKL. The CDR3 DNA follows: TGTGCCAGCAGCCTGGGACCGACGACCTACGAGCAGTACTTC. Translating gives CASSLGPTTYEQYF.

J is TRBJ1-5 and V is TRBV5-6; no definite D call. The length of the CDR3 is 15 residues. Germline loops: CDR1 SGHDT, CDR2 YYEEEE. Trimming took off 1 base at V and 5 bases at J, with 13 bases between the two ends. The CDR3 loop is CASSLFGENYQPQHF. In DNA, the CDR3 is TGTGCCAGCAGCTTGTTTGGAGAAAACTATCAGCCCCAGCATTTT.

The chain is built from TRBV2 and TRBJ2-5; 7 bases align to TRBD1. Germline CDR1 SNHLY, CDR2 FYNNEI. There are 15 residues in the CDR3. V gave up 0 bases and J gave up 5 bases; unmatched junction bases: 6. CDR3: CASSEAGTGVETQYF. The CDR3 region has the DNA TGTGCCAGCAGTGAAGCGGGAACAGGGGTCGAGACCCAGTACTTC.

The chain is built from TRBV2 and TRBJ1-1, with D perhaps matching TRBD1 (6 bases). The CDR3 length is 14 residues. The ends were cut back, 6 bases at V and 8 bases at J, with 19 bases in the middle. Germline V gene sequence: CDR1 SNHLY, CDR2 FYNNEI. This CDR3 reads CASSRTPGAPEAFF. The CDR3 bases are TGTGCCAGCAGCAGAACCCCAGGGGCCCCCGAAGCTTTCTTT.

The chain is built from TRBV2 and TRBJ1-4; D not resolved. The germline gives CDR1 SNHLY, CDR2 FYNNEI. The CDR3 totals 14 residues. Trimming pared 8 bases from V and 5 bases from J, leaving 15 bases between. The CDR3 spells CASLPGRLNEKLFF. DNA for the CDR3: TGTGCCAGCCTGCCAGGCAGGTTAAATGAAAAACTGTTTTTT.

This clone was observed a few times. CDR3 DNA sequence: TGTGCCAGCAGTCTTCAGACAGGAAGCTCCTACGAGCAGTACTTC. Its protein product is CASSLQTGSSYEQYF. The genes are TRBV27 and TRBJ2-7; tentative D call: TRBD1 (6 bases). The germline CDR1 and CDR2 sequences are MNHEY and SMNVEV (reference sequence). CDR3 length: 15 residues. V was cut by 5 bases and J by 0 bases, with 14 bases left in between.

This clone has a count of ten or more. In DNA form, the CDR3 reads TGTGCCAGCTCACCCTCCACCGGGACAGGGAACTATGGCTACACCTTC. It specifies CASSPSTGTGNYGYTF. The chain links TRBV18 to TRBJ1-2; 9 bases match TRBD1. Unmatched junction bases numbered 7, after V lost 3 bases and J lost 2 bases. CDR1 is KGHSH, CDR2 LQKENI, per germline. The CDR3 is made up of 16 amino acids. The variable domain in full, completed from reference TRBV18 and TRBJ1-2, reads NAGVMQNPRHLVRRRGQEARLRCSPMKGHSHVYWYRQLPEEGLKFMVYLQKENIIDESGMPKERFSAEFPKEGPSILRIQQVVRGDSAAYFCASSPSTGTGNYGYTFGSGTRLTVV.